This T cell receptor (beta chain) was captured by sequencing in a study of T-cell reconstitution after alpha-beta-depleted transplantation in children listed by TCRdb under 2016. About the investigation overall: Using TCR repertoire profiling, the study quantitatively followed how T-cell immune reconstitution unfolded in children after TCRalphabeta/CD19-depleted allogeneic hematopoietic cell transplantation. The research as a whole found: In some patients, the high TCRbeta diversity seen at day 60 was put down to recipient T cells and intrathymic progenitors that had survived conditioning. Hyperexpanded clone frequencies declined over subsequent months; after one year, T-cell counts and TCRbeta diversity were mostly attributed to newly produced T cells. Apparently early alphabetaT-cell count recovery about two months after transplant reportedly relied on only several hundred rapidly expanded clones derived from non-depleted graft cells.

Library preparation used PCR. TCRdb names Illumina HiSeq 2500 as the instrument used. TCR library preparation used molecular barcoding, with unique molecular identifiers applied to normalize quantification of the TCRbeta repertoire. Through fastp at Q25 and MiXCR, TCRdb rebuilt clones from the public reads, retaining in-frame beta chains. Merged by CDR3 protein, the rows form single entries marked with the most common genes and DNA. The table for this sample lists 70,000 to 95,000 distinct CDR3 sequences; about a sixth of them were counted only once. Less than 20% of the sample lies in the top ten. The treatment or condition tag for this specimen amounts to: allogeneic hematopoietic cell transplantation with graft depleted of TCRalphabeta T cells and CD19 B cells. The transplant recipients were children given TCRalphabeta/CD19-depleted allogeneic hematopoietic cell grafts. V has 4 bases trimmed and J has 7 bases trimmed; junction bases matching no gene number 13. The CDR3 holds 16 amino acids from the cysteine to the phenylalanine. Left in the record is the CDR3 DNA by itself, 48 bases read in frame from the first base. CDR1 and CDR2 (MNHNS, SASEGT) derive from the germline V gene.

Note on this clonotype: This receptor's antigen is unknown. No per-base quality is available; no much larger clone lies one base away.

Sequencing used PBMCs, mostly from graft donor cells, obtained 180 days after TCRalphabeta/CD19-depleted stem cell transplant. This receptor chain uses TRBV6-1 and TRBJ1-5; 7 nucleotides in the junction match TRBD1. The clonotype comes from a male patient aged 2-15 years who had a stem cell transplant for acute lymphoblastic leukemia, so the T cells may come from the graft donor. The CDR3 protein: CASSARPGTVGQPQHF. Here is the DNA: TGTGCCAGCAGTGCCAGACCTGGGACAGTCGGCCAGCCCCAGCATTTT.